The 27 T cell receptor beta chains given below trace back to one sample, sequenced in a study of response to subunit inactivated influenza vaccine. MiXCR, applied by TCRdb to the RT-PCR reads, yields one record per CDR3 protein. The sample records a few hundred thousand distinct CDR3 sequences, approximately 10% being singletons. Separately, the same data were catalogued under a study of T cells expressing NK-cell markers. In that study: TCR beta cDNA was generated via 5'RACE template switching incorporating UMIs.

The starting material was PBMCs from blood, obtained on the day of vaccination. These receptors were taken from a man between 45 and 60 years old who received an inactivated influenza vaccine.

CDR3 DNA sequence: TGTGCCAGCAGCTCCCCAAGTGCGCGCCCCAACAACTACGAGCAGTACTTC. Translated, it gives CASSSPSARPNNYEQYF. This chain links TRBV7-8 with TRBJ2-7; D is unclear. CDR3 size: 17 residues. Germline-derived CDR1 and CDR2 are SGHVS and FQNEAQ. V was clipped by 4 bases and J by 3 bases, with 22 bases between them.

This clonotype was seen repeatedly, ten times or more. The chain is built from TRBV29-1 and TRBJ2-7; D is ambiguous. Between the trimmed V and J ends, which lost 4 bases and 2 bases, there was a span of 6 bases. The CDR3 runs to 11 residues. The germline gives CDR1 SQVTM, CDR2 ANQGSEA. This chain's CDR3 is CSVGVAYEQYF. CDR3 DNA sequence: TGCAGCGTTGGGGTGGCCTACGAGCAGTACTTC.

The chain is built from TRBV6-2 or TRBV6-3 and TRBJ2-5; TRBD1 matches 8 bases. This CDR3 is built from 13 residues. Germline loops: CDR1 MNHEY, CDR2 SVGEGT. The V and J ends lost 7 bases and 2 bases, in that order; junction bases with no gene match: 3. Written as DNA, the CDR3 is TGTGCCAGCAACGACAGGGGACAAGAGACCCAGTACTTC. Translation: CASNDRGQETQYF.

Only a few counts were recorded for this clonotype. V gene TRBV4-1 combines with J gene TRBJ2-6; D not certain. The CDR3 is 16 amino acids. The germline V gene encodes CDR1 MGHRA and CDR2 YSYEKL. V shed 1 base and J shed 0 bases, with 7 bases lying between them. The CDR3 region has the DNA TGCGCCAGCAGCCAAGTATTGATCTCTGGGGCCAACGTCCTGACTTTC. The encoded protein is CASSQVLISGANVLTF.

This clonotype appeared many times. J is TRBJ1-6 and V is TRBV20-1; 9 nucleotides align to TRBD1. This CDR3 region has 14 residues. CDR1 and CDR2 (germline): DFQATT, SNEGSKA (reference sequence). Losses at the gene ends were 6 bases for V and 8 bases for J; bases not matched to a gene: 8. The DNA for the CDR3 is TGCAGTGCCGTGAGGGACAGGGATTATTCACCCCTCCACTTT. Its protein product is CSAVRDRDYSPLHF.

This clonotype was seen a handful of times. V is TRBV12-3 or TRBV12-4 and J is TRBJ2-1, with TRBD1 matching 8 bases. The CDR3 extends over 13 amino acids. Trimming removed 7 bases from V and 6 bases from J; junction bases left unmatched: 5. The CDR3 nucleotides are TGTGCCAGCAAACAGGGGACAGGCAATGAGCAGTTCTTC. Translation: CASKQGTGNEQFF.

V and J are TRBV9 and TRBJ2-7; 9 positions match TRBD2. V dropped 0 bases and J dropped 6; count of bases not matched to a gene: 13. In germline, CDR1 is SGDLS, CDR2 YYNGEE. The CDR3 length is 17 residues. This CDR3 is CASSVGGGRANEGEQYF. The CDR3 DNA follows: TGTGCCAGCAGCGTAGGCGGCGGGAGGGCAAATGAGGGCGAGCAGTACTTC.

This clonotype was seen a few times. CDR3 loop: CASSSAIGNEQFF. The CDR3 DNA sequence: TGTGCCAGCAGCTCAGCTATAGGCAATGAGCAGTTCTTC. The V and J genes are TRBV11-2 and TRBJ2-1, with D hard to call. Germline V CDR1 and CDR2: SGHAT, FQNNGV. The CDR3 consists of 13 residues. The ends were cut back, 4 bases at V and 6 bases at J, with 10 bases in the middle.

The J gene is TRBJ1-1, the V gene TRBV7-9; D is unclear. CDR1 is SEHNR and CDR2 is FQNEAQ in the germline V gene (reference sequence). The CDR3 is 13 amino acids. Between the trimmed V and J ends, which lost 4 bases and 3 bases, there was a span of 9 bases. The CDR3 here is CASSSRGHTEAFF. DNA for the CDR3: TGTGCCAGCAGCTCACGGGGTCACACTGAAGCTTTCTTT.

The CDR3 nucleotides are TGTGCCAGCAGCGTTGCCGGGACGGTCCCAGATACGCAGTATTTT. It specifies CASSVAGTVPDTQYF. V gene TRBV2 combines with J gene TRBJ2-3; D is possibly TRBD1 or TRBD2 (5 bases each). From germline, CDR1 is SNHLY and CDR2 FYNNEI. V was trimmed by 6 bases and J by 4 bases, leaving 17 bases between them. The length of the CDR3 is 15 residues.

The sample holds many counts of this clonotype. The chain is built from TRBV28 and TRBJ2-7, with D unclear. Trimming left V 1 base short and J 4 bases short, with 14 bases between. Per germline, CDR1 MDHEN and CDR2 SYDVKM. This CDR3 region has 15 residues. CDR3 DNA sequence: TGTGCCAGCAGTTTATCCCCGCACTTTCGGTACGAGCAGTACTTC. It yields the protein CASSLSPHFRYEQYF.

This clonotype appeared a few times. This chain joins TRBV28 and TRBJ1-2; 7 bases are a match to TRBD1. The CDR3 loop spans 14 amino acids. The germline V gene has CDR1 MDHEN and CDR2 SYDVKM. V dropped 6 bases and J dropped 4; count of bases not matched to a gene: 8. The CDR3 region is CASSPDRVTYGYTF. In DNA, the CDR3 is TGTGCCAGCAGCCCAGACAGGGTAACCTATGGCTACACCTTC.

This clonotype was counted many times. J is TRBJ2-3 and V is TRBV15, with TRBD2 as a possible D gene (7 bases). Germline V gene data show CDR1 as LNHNV and CDR2 as YYDKDF (reference sequence). Trimming removed 2 bases at V and 0 bases at J, with 18 bases between. This CDR3 contains 18 residues. DNA of the CDR3: TGTGCCACCAGCAGATCTGGGAGGGCAGGGGCTAGCACAGATACGCAGTATTTT. Its protein is CATSRSGRAGASTDTQYF. The whole variable domain, filled in from reference TRBV15 and TRBJ2-3, reads DAMVIQNPRYQVTQFGKPVTLSCSQTLNHNVMYWYQQKSSQAPKLLFHYYDKDFNNEADTPDNFQSRRPNTSFCFLDIRSPGLGDTAMYLCATSRSGRAGASTDTQYFGPGTRLTVL.

V is TRBV20-1 and J is TRBJ2-7; 7 positions match TRBD2. The CDR3 covers 14 residues. J lost 0 bases, V lost 6 bases, and 8 bases had no gene match. Germline assignment: CDR1 DFQATT and CDR2 SNEGSKA (reference sequence). The CDR3 is CSASVRERSYEQYF. CDR3 nucleotides: TGCAGTGCATCGGTGCGGGAGCGCTCCTACGAGCAGTACTTC.

In its sample, this clonotype was seen a few times. The rearrangement uses TRBV20-1 and TRBJ2-1, with 10 bases fitting TRBD1. V dropped 3 bases and J dropped 15; count of bases not matched to a gene: 8. The germline gives CDR1 DFQATT, CDR2 SNEGSKA (reference sequence). The CDR3 consists of 12 residues. CDR3 nucleotides: TGCAGTGCTAGGGACCCGGACAGGGGGACGTTCTTC. Its protein product is CSARDPDRGTFF.

A few counts support this clonotype. The V and J genes are TRBV6-1 and TRBJ1-5; 7 bases match TRBD1. The V gene's germline CDR1 is MNHNS and CDR2 SASEGT. Unmatched junction bases numbered 4, after V lost 2 bases and J lost 3 bases. This CDR3 has 15 amino acids. The CDR3: CASSEPTGINQPQHF. The CDR3 bases are TGTGCCAGCAGTGAACCGACAGGGATCAATCAGCCCCAGCATTTT.

The chain couples TRBV29-1 to TRBJ2-1; 7 bases line up with TRBD2. V shed 4 bases, J shed 8 bases, and the junction held 5 bases outside the gene matches. The CDR3 contains 12 residues. Germline loops: CDR1 SQVTM, CDR2 ANQGSEA. The chain's CDR3 is CSVAQGRDEQFF. The DNA of the CDR3 is TGCAGCGTTGCACAAGGGAGGGATGAGCAGTTCTTC.

The sample holds many counts of this clonotype. The chain links TRBV18 to TRBJ2-4; D remains ambiguous. Germline V gives CDR1 KGHSH, CDR2 LQKENI. Deletions cut 2 bases from V and 3 bases from J, with 11 bases between. This CDR3 has 15 amino acids. CDR3 bases: TGTGCCAGCTCACCAGGGGTTAGTGGCAAAAACATTCAGTACTTC. As protein: CASSPGVSGKNIQYF.

This clonotype has a count of ten or more. The chain recombines TRBV4-2 with TRBJ2-3, with 7 bases lining up with TRBD1. Looked up from germline, CDR1 is LGHNA and CDR2 is YNFKEQ. This CDR3 is 15 amino acids long. Trimming took 5 bases from V and 4 from J; bases not matched to a gene: 9. In DNA, the CDR3 is TGTGCCAGCAGCTCTGGACAGGTCAACCCAGATACGCAGTATTTT. This codes for CASSSGQVNPDTQYF.

Ten or more counts support this clonotype. This rearrangement joins TRBV12-3 or TRBV12-4 to TRBJ1-1; 10 bases match TRBD1. Unmatched junction bases numbered 1, after V lost 5 bases and J lost 4 bases. The CDR3 covers 13 residues. In DNA form, the CDR3 reads TGTGCCAGCAGTCGGGACAGGGGCACTGAAGCTTTCTTT. The encoded protein is CASSRDRGTEAFF.

V usage is TRBV5-6 and J usage is TRBJ2-7; the D gene is possibly TRBD1 (5 bases). Germline CDR1 SGHDT, CDR2 YYEEEE. This CDR3 comprises 15 residues. Between the trimmed V and J ends, which lost 2 bases and 3 bases, there was a span of 15 bases. The CDR3 here is CASSLGAANDYEQYF. The DNA for the CDR3 is TGTGCCAGCAGCTTAGGGGCAGCCAACGACTACGAGCAGTACTTC. The full variable domain, in which reference TRBV5-6 and TRBJ2-7 provide the parts outside the CDR3, is DAGVTQSPTHLIKTRGQQVTLRCSPKSGHDTVSWYQQALGQGPQFIFQYYEEEERQRGNFPDRFSGHQFPNYSSELNVNALLLGDSALYLCASSLGAANDYEQYFGPGTRLTVT.

The rearrangement links TRBV15 to TRBJ2-7, with D possibly being TRBD1 (6 bases). Trimming pared 5 bases from V and 2 bases from J, leaving 13 bases between. The germline CDR1 and CDR2 sequences are LNHNV and YYDKDF (reference sequence). The CDR3 covers 14 residues. CDR3 amino acids: CATSSDSRTYEQYF. The CDR3 DNA reads as TGTGCCACCAGCTCGGACAGCCGAACCTACGAGCAGTACTTC.

This clonotype appeared a few times. DNA of the CDR3: TGTGCCAGCAGCTTGTCTAGCGGGGGAGGGACAGATACGCAGTATTTT. It yields the protein CASSLSSGGGTDTQYF. The V gene is TRBV7-2, the J gene TRBJ2-3; 10 nucleotides match TRBD2. Germline trimming cut 3 bases from V and 3 bases from J; bases unmatched to any gene: 6. The CDR3 is 16 residues long. CDR1 is SGHTA and CDR2 is FQGNSA in the germline V gene.

V is TRBV27 and J is TRBJ1-1; D perhaps matches TRBD1 (5 bases). The V gene lost 8 bases and the J gene lost 8 bases, with 18 bases spanning the gap. This CDR3 is built from 13 residues. Germline V gives CDR1 MNHEY, CDR2 SMNVEV (reference sequence). CDR3 loop: CASRLGGLGEAFF. The CDR3 DNA sequence: TGTGCCAGCCGACTGGGGGGTCTTGGCGAAGCTTTCTTT.

This clonotype was observed a few times. CDR3 bases: TGTGCCACCACCAGCCCCGGTATCTACGAGCAGTACTTC. Translating it yields CATTSPGIYEQYF. This sequence joins TRBV7-2 and TRBJ2-7; D remains ambiguous. The CDR3 is made up of 13 amino acids. CDR1 is SGHTA, CDR2 FQGNSA, per germline. V was cut by 10 bases and J by 3 bases, with 16 bases left in between.

This clonotype was seen a handful of times. The rearrangement uses TRBV5-5 and TRBJ2-5; D might be TRBD2 (6 bases). Looked up from germline, CDR1 is SGHKS and CDR2 is YYEKEE (reference sequence). This CDR3 spans 14 amino acids. Trimming removed 4 bases at V and 5 bases at J, with 15 bases between. In DNA, the CDR3 is TGTGCCAGCAGCCCACGGAGGGACCCGGAGACCCAGTACTTC. Translation: CASSPRRDPETQYF.

This clonotype was observed a handful of times. The J gene is TRBJ1-1, the V gene TRBV12-3 or TRBV12-4, with D possibly TRBD1 on 5 matching bases. Trimming left V 7 bases short and J 4 bases short, with 13 bases between. The CDR3 spans 13 residues. CDR3 bases: TGTGCCAGCACGAACGGCGGGGGCACTGAAGCTTTCTTT. Translated: CASTNGGGTEAFF.